This T cell receptor (beta chain) was retrieved from a study of control samples from healthy donors and cancer patients (dated by TCRdb to 2018 to 2020). V loses 6 bases at its end and J loses 8 bases; junction bases beyond the gene matches: 6. There are 13 amino acids in the CDR3, from cysteine to phenylalanine inclusive. Only CDR3 DNA is held: 39 bases, read in frame from base 1. Concerning this clone itself: No cognate antigen has been identified for it. No base qualities exist here, and no much larger clone lies one base off it.

The library was obtained by the immunoSEQ multiplex PCR assay. As stored in TCRdb, this immuneACCESS dataset retains in-frame rearrangements with V and J assigned. A fraction of the clones does not appear; measured against another copy, unresolved V genes explain less than half of the discrepancy, and the remainder lacks a known reason. In all, the sample holds fewer than 200,000 clones, and 90% to 95% of those were seen once. The ten largest clonotypes hold about 1.5% of the sample. The source is a man aged 18 to 35 in good health. The sequence is built from TRBV12-3 or TRBV12-4 and TRBJ1-4; TRBD1 fits 7 bases in the junction. The sample consisted of blood. The CDR3 sequence is CASRAGTVEKLFF. The DNA sequence is TGTGCCAGCAGAGCTGGGACAGTCGAAAAACTGTTTTTT.